The clone carrying this TCR beta chain has just a few counts. This entry comes from a study of liver allograft versus peripheral blood T cells. Overall study: A comparison was made between T cell receptor repertoires in transplanted livers and those in recipients' peripheral blood.

From germline, CDR1 is LNHDA and CDR2 SQIVND (reference sequence). The V gene lost 6 bases and the J gene lost 9 bases, with 12 bases spanning the gap. CDR3 size: 12 residues. TCRdb re-derived calls from the reads in MiXCR, one entry per CDR3 protein. Of 9,000 to 13,000 distinct CDR3 sequences detected, about 25% appear once; the ten largest clones hold roughly 1.6%. This rearrangement joins TRBV19 to TRBJ1-5; the D is unclear. The TCR sequence derives from a human patient who had a liver transplant. T cells may partly derive from the graft donor. The CDR3 reads CASSPMERPQHF. CDR3 in DNA: TGTGCCAGTAGCCCTATGGAGAGGCCCCAGCATTTT.